Listed below are T cell receptor beta chains from one sample, sequenced in a study of shared clonotypes between healthy human individuals. Clones were sequenced by immunoSEQ multiplex PCR, and TCRdb holds only the in-frame ones, with some missing. This table has about 800,000 clones, about 96% appearing once. Sequencing input: naive CD8+ T cells sorted from blood. Source of these receptors: a man younger than 45 in good health. Both conserved end residues are part of each CDR3. A D gene is named only where the DNA matches it firmly.

d_call	v_call	j_call	cdr3_aa	cdr3_nt
NA	TRBV27	TRBJ2-7	CASSSGIREQYF	TGTGCCAGCAGTTCAGGAATTCGCGAGCAGTACTTC
TRBD1	TRBV28	TRBJ1-4	CASSWDSATNEKLFF	TGTGCCAGCAGTTGGGACAGTGCAACTAATGAAAAACTGTTTTTT
TRBD1	TRBV6-4	TRBJ1-5	CASRSARAGGLNQPQHF	TGTGCCAGCAGATCAGCTAGGGCAGGGGGGCTCAATCAGCCCCAGCATTTT
TRBD1	TRBV6-1	TRBJ1-4	CASTRQGPTNEKLFF	TGTGCCAGCACCCGACAGGGACCCACTAATGAAAAACTGTTTTTT
NA	TRBV14	TRBJ2-1	CASSQVGGRSPGNEQFF	TGTGCCAGCAGCCAAGTTGGAGGGAGGAGCCCGGGTAATGAGCAGTTCTTC
NA	TRBV10-1	TRBJ2-3	CASSGPGKRDTQYF	TGCGCCAGCAGTGGCCCGGGGAAACGGGATACGCAGTATTTT
NA	TRBV10-3	TRBJ2-7	CAIRAGYEQYF	TGTGCCATCAGGGCGGGATACGAGCAGTACTTC
NA	TRBV6-1	TRBJ2-7	CASSEAYGRYEQYF	TGTGCCAGCAGTGAAGCCTATGGTCGGTACGAGCAGTACTTC
TRBD2	TRBV27	TRBJ2-7	CATREAGGEQYF	TGTGCCACAAGGGAGGCGGGAGGGGAGCAGTACTTC
TRBD2	TRBV9	TRBJ2-1	CASSGGLAGGLYNEQFF	TGTGCCAGCAGCGGAGGACTAGCGGGAGGTCTCTACAATGAGCAGTTCTTC